Many counts were recorded for the clone carrying this T cell receptor beta chain. Its antigen is unknown. The data derive from a study of response to subunit inactivated influenza vaccine. From the RT-PCR reads, TCRdb called clonotypes with MiXCR, one entry per CDR3 protein. The table lists about 700,000 distinct CDR3 sequences, roughly 15% of them singletons, with about 7.6% in the top ten. Findings and limits, study-wide: The authors put forward the suggestion that each seasonal influenza vaccination may bring in only a limited number of new T cells.

V lost 5 bases to trimming and J lost 2 bases, with 12 bases between them. Per germline, CDR1 MDHEN and CDR2 SYDVKM. This CDR3 has 14 residues. Here the sequenced sample was PBMCs from blood, taken 14 to 15 days before vaccination. The chain couples TRBV28 to TRBJ2-5, with D perhaps TRBD2 (6 bases). This receptor was taken from a man in his forties or fifties who received an inactivated influenza vaccine. The DNA for the CDR3 is TGTGCCAGCAGTAACCGGGACTCTCAAGAGACCCAGTACTTC. The encoded protein is CASSNRDSQETQYF.